The clone carrying this TCR beta chain has a count of ten or more. Its antigen is not known. This sample is drawn from a study of regulatory T cells in long-lasting Graves disease. CDR3 regions were amplified by Arm-PCR using iRepertoire HTBI primers to build TCR beta libraries. TCRdb reprocessed the multiplex PCR reads via MiXCR and lists one record per CDR3 protein. The sample lists hundreds of thousands of distinct CDR3 sequences, roughly 13% occurring once. The time point: newly diagnosed GD, antithyroid drugs for less than 3 months. Construction of the TCR library relied on RNA isolated from PBMCs. American Thyroid Association guidelines defined how Graves' disease was diagnosed. Study-level points and caveats: Persistent disease samples used TRBV28, TRBJ1-2 and TRBJ2-5 preferentially.

From germline, CDR1 is LGHDT and CDR2 YNNKEL (reference sequence). V dropped 3 bases and J dropped 7 bases, with 10 bases sitting between them. The CDR3 runs to 14 residues. This sample was also put to use in a study of T cells in Graves' hyperthyroidism and ophthalmopathy. That work contributes: Initially, a first-round RT-PCR of the TCR CDR3 employed the HTBI primer set. Most expanded thyroid clonotypes above 0.001 recurred in blood.

Source: peripheral blood mononuclear cells (PBMCs), taken at new diagnosis, from a patient treated with antithyroid drugs. The rearrangement links TRBV3-1 to TRBJ1-6; D not resolved. The TCR was taken from a young man with Graves disease. The CDR3 loop reads CASSHGERNSPLHF. The DNA for the CDR3 is TGTGCCAGCAGCCATGGTGAGCGGAATTCACCCCTCCACTTT.